The entry below gives a single T cell receptor beta chain sequence along with its context. Its antigen is still unknown. After removal of 5 bases from V and 5 bases from J, the junction contained 11 bases not matched to a gene. Germline lookup yields CDR1 DFQATT and CDR2 SNEGSKA (reference sequence). The CDR3 runs 14 residues. The sample comes from a study of blood T cells in healthy people across ages. Study findings and constraints: The study lacked donor CMV status, which possibly confounded expanded clonotype changes.

With a J-beta primer mix and a sample-barcoded 5' primer, a second PCR ran about 6 to 11 cycles. Each of the samples gave a minimum of 2.5 million paired-end reads that contained CDR3. One entry per CDR3 protein results from TCRdb running MiXCR on the 5' RACE reads. The sample contains around 1,600,000 distinct CDR3 sequences, roughly 43% of which appear only once. V gene TRBV20-1 combines with J gene TRBJ1-2, with TRBD1 matching over 7 bases. The sequencing input was blood. The sequence was obtained from a woman aged 18-29 years in good health. CDR3 nucleotides: TGCAGTGCTTGGGGACAGCAAAATCCTTATGGCTACACCTTC. The encoded protein is CSAWGQQNPYGYTF.